Shown below are 8 T cell receptor beta chains from a single sample sequenced in a study of T cell responses to AZD1222 COVID-19 vaccine. Sequencing was performed with immunoSEQ multiplex PCR; in TCRdb, only in-frame clones are kept and a portion is missing. The sample lists some 160,000 clones; approximately 90% were seen once. This material consisted of peripheral blood, taken 28 days after the second AZD1222 dose. The receptors derive from an adult who received the AZD1222 COVID-19 vaccine.

The chain is built from TRBV12-5 and TRBJ2-6; 7 bases line up with TRBD1. The V gene end was trimmed by 1 base and the J gene end by 17 bases; junction bases not matched to a gene: 5. The V gene's germline CDR1 is LGHNT and CDR2 FRNRAP. The CDR3 has 12 amino acids. CDR3 bases: TGTGCTAGTGGTTTGGGGACGACAGGGTTGACTTTC. Amino acid sequence: CASGLGTTGLTF.

The chain employs TRBV4-2 and TRBJ1-6; TRBD1 aligns across 11 bases. CDR1 LGHNA and CDR2 YNFKEQ come from the germline V gene. Trimming took 1 base from V and 9 from J; bases not matched to a gene: 8. There are 17 residues in the CDR3. This CDR3 is CASSQVLGDRGSSPLHF. The DNA of the CDR3 is TGTGCCAGCAGCCAAGTACTCGGGGACAGGGGGAGTTCACCCCTCCACTTT.

The chain joins TRBV27 to TRBJ1-2; 7 bases are shared with TRBD1. The CDR3 loop spans 18 amino acids. With V trimmed by 3 bases and J by 4 bases, 17 bases remained unmatched. Germline CDR1 is MNHEY and CDR2 is SMNVEV (reference sequence). CDR3 region: CASSFGGRDSPFIYGYTF. The CDR3 bases are TGTGCCAGCAGTTTTGGGGGAAGGGACAGCCCATTTATCTATGGCTACACCTTC.

The V and J genes are TRBV30 and TRBJ1-5, with D maybe TRBD1 (6 bases). Germline V gene lookup returns CDR1 GTSNPN and CDR2 SVGIG (reference sequence). V gave up 5 bases and J gave up 5 bases, with 16 bases separating them. This CDR3 has 14 amino acids. The CDR3 DNA reads TGTGCCTGGGCGAGGGGGGCGTTAGATCAGCCCCAGCATTTT. It codes for CAWARGALDQPQHF.

The CDR3: CASSPTGTGDSPLHF. DNA of the CDR3: TGTGCCAGCAGCCCCACCGGGACAGGGGATTCACCCCTCCACTTT. This chain joins TRBV14 and TRBJ1-6; 10 bases line up with TRBD1. There are 15 residues in the CDR3. V lost 4 bases, J lost 8 bases, and 5 bases stayed unmatched. Germline loops: CDR1 SGHDN, CDR2 FVKESK.

The chain's CDR3 is CATSRAGGLTDTQYF. CDR3 nucleotides: TGTGCCACGAGCCGGGCGGGGGGCCTCACAGATACGCAGTATTTT. The rearrangement joins TRBV6-4 to TRBJ2-3; 8 nucleotides align to TRBD2. Germline assignment: CDR1 MRHNA and CDR2 SNTAGT. V gave up 10 bases and J gave up 2 bases; unmatched junction bases: 11. The CDR3 contains 15 residues.

This chain connects TRBV5-1 to TRBJ1-6; TRBD1 agrees at 10 bases. CDR1 is SGHRS and CDR2 is YFSETQ in the germline V gene. The CDR3 length is 15 residues. V lost 8 bases, J lost 8 bases, and 10 bases stayed unmatched. CDR3 amino acids: CASATGGLVDSPLHF. The CDR3 DNA follows: TGCGCCAGTGCGACAGGGGGCCTTGTGGATTCACCCCTCCACTTT.

CDR3 amino acids: CASSSGLAGAHNEQFF. DNA of the CDR3: TGCGCCAGCAGCTCGGGACTAGCGGGGGCCCACAATGAGCAGTTCTTC. The rearrangement links TRBV5-1 to TRBJ2-1, with 14 positions matching TRBD2. V lost 3 bases, J lost 5 bases, and 4 bases stayed unmatched. In germline, CDR1 is SGHRS, CDR2 YFSETQ. The CDR3 runs to 16 residues.